This T cell receptor beta chain is from a study of T cells in Graves' hyperthyroidism and ophthalmopathy. The CDR3 is made up of 15 amino acids. Trimming shortened V by 1 base and J by 0 bases, and 8 bases separated the two germline ends. CDR1 is SGHRS and CDR2 is YFSETQ in the germline V gene. Isolation of PBMCs was performed on 8.5 to 10 ml fresh peripheral blood. Amplification targeted TCR beta CDR3 regions from RNA transcripts. The primer set for the first-round RT-PCR of the TCR CDR3 was HTBI. TCRdb re-analysed the multiplex PCR reads in MiXCR, keeping a single row per CDR3 protein. This table has about 740,000 distinct CDR3 sequences, approximately 15% appearing once. Ten or more counts support this clonotype.

The chain is built from TRBV5-1 and TRBJ2-1; D is unclear. Sequencing input: blood. The TCR sequence derives from a woman aged 18-29 years with Graves' hyperthyroidism. The CDR3 protein is CASSLFMSSYNEQFF. Here the CDR3 DNA reads TGCGCCAGCAGCTTGTTCATGAGCTCCTACAATGAGCAGTTCTTC.